The T cell receptor beta chain under discussion was sequenced for a study of T cells in Graves' hyperthyroidism and ophthalmopathy. Findings of the study overall: Blood also contained most expanded thyroid clonotypes above 0.001. From stable hyperthyroidism, ophthalmopathy was set apart by a 13 V-J model.

Ophthalmopathy cases scored 3 or more on the Clinical Activity Score and 4 or more on NOSPECS grade, with duration below 3 months. V was trimmed by 8 bases and J by 2 bases, leaving 18 bases between them. Per germline, CDR1 MRHNA and CDR2 SNTAGT. There are 15 residues in the CDR3. Amplified regions were TCR beta CDR3 sequences from RNA transcripts. The HTBI primer set drove a first-round RT-PCR of the TCR CDR3. Using its own MiXCR run on the multiplex PCR reads, TCRdb lists one record per CDR3 protein. The sample lists around 600,000 distinct CDR3 sequences, approximately 15% occurring once. About this clonotype: No antigen is known for it.

This chain connects TRBV6-4 to TRBJ1-2; D possibly corresponds to TRBD1 (6 bases). The specimen sequenced was blood. This TCR was sampled from a woman aged 18-35 years with Graves' ophthalmopathy. The CDR3 loop reads CASRAQPQGNYGYTF. In DNA form, the CDR3 reads TGTGCCAGCCGTGCCCAGCCCCAGGGGAACTATGGCTACACCTTC.